The sequence of this TCR beta chain was determined in a study of OX40 agonist ivuxolimab in advanced cancers. Germline V CDR1 and CDR2: SGHNT, YYREEE (reference sequence). V gave up 0 bases and J gave up 8 bases, with 12 bases separating them. This CDR3 is built from 14 residues. Some clones are missing from TCRdb's copy, which holds only in-frame ones; the method was immunoSEQ multiplex PCR. The sample contains about 40,000 clones, roughly 91% of which appear only once. The clonotype comes from an adult with an advanced solid tumor such as melanoma, head and neck, liver or kidney cancer. The sample was CD4+ or CD8+ T cells sorted from blood, taken in a trial of the OX40 agonist ivuxolimab. The chain has TRBV5-4 and TRBJ1-3; no firm D call. In nucleotides, the CDR3 is TGTGCCAGCAGCTTGGGTAGGGAGGAAGACACCATATATTTT. It translates to CASSLGREEDTIYF.